A selection of T cell receptor beta chains follows, all from one sample in a study of monozygotic twins with cystic fibrosis. The table came from immunoSEQ multiplex PCR; TCRdb's copy has only in-frame clones and leaves some out. Of roughly 11,000 clones in the sample, roughly 96% were seen once. Input material: blood. The receptor set was obtained from a boy between 10 and 17 years old with cystic fibrosis. CDR3s include the opening cysteine and the closing phenylalanine or tryptophan. D genes are given only for firm matches. Some rows have no size entry. The others give once, few or many, or a class for an expanded clone.

clone_size	j_call	v_call	d_call	cdr3_aa	cdr3_nt
-	TRBJ1-4	TRBV28	-	CASRSPMRTYNEKLFF	TGTGCCAGCAGATCCCCCATGAGAACCTATAATGAAAAACTGTTTTTT
-	TRBJ1-1	TRBV15	-	CATRRIGRLNTEAFF	TGTGCCACCAGAAGGATAGGGAGGTTGAACACTGAAGCTTTCTTT
-	TRBJ2-2	TRBV7-3	-	CASSPRTANTGELFF	TGTGCCAGCAGCCCTAGGACGGCGAACACCGGGGAGCTGTTTTTT
-	TRBJ2-2	TRBV7-2	TRBD2	CASGKPGGTGELFF	TGTGCCAGCGGGAAACCGGGGGGGACCGGGGAGCTGTTTTTT
few	TRBJ1-5	TRBV19	-	CASSIRDFFGNQPQHF	TGTGCCAGTAGTATCCGAGACTTCTTCGGCAATCAGCCCCAGCATTTT
once	TRBJ2-1	TRBV7-8	TRBD2	CASSARTSGSLGEQFF	TGTGCCAGCAGCGCCCGGACTAGCGGGAGTTTGGGTGAGCAGTTCTTC
-	TRBJ1-4	TRBV7-9	-	CASSSTWKGRGANEKLFF	TGTGCCAGCAGCTCCACGTGGAAGGGAAGGGGAGCTAATGAAAAACTGTTTTTT
-	TRBJ2-7	TRBV4-3	-	CASSLDLASYEQYF	TGCGCCAGCAGCCTGGACTTAGCCTCTTACGAGCAGTACTTC
-	TRBJ1-4	TRBV6-6	-	CATSSPNEKLFF	TGTGCCACCTCATCCCCTAATGAAAAACTGTTTTTT
-	TRBJ2-4	TRBV28	-	CASSPETHIQYF	TGTGCCAGCAGTCCCGAAACCCACATTCAGTACTTC
-	TRBJ1-2	TRBV30	-	CAWSREGPSYGYTF	TGTGCCTGGAGTCGAGAAGGGCCGAGCTATGGCTACACCTTC
-	TRBJ1-1	TRBV7-6	-	CASSLYMNTEAFF	TGTGCCAGCAGCTTATATATGAACACTGAAGCTTTCTTT
-	TRBJ1-5	TRBV7-2	-	CASSLYPGPRPQHF	TGTGCCAGCAGCTTATATCCGGGACCACGGCCCCAGCATTTT
-	TRBJ2-7	TRBV5-4	-	CASSPGDSYEQYF	TGTGCCAGCAGCCCCGGGGATTCCTACGAGCAGTACTTC
once	TRBJ2-3	TRBV5-6	-	CASSTDFTDTQYF	TGTGCCAGCAGCACGGACTTCACAGATACGCAGTATTTT
-	TRBJ2-4	TRBV6-5	-	CASTSSSNIQYF	TGTGCCAGCACTTCGAGCTCAAACATTCAGTACTTC
-	TRBJ2-3	TRBV27	TRBD1	CASSSGQGPQYF	TGTGCCAGCAGTTCGGGACAGGGCCCGCAGTATTTT
-	TRBJ1-2	TRBV27	TRBD1	CASSQQGNYGYTF	TGTGCCAGCAGTCAACAGGGGAACTATGGCTACACCTTC
-	TRBJ2-7	TRBV19	TRBD1	CASSGQGLYEQYF	TGTGCCAGTAGTGGACAGGGCTTGTACGAGCAGTACTTC
-	TRBJ2-3	TRBV4-1	TRBD2	CASSQASGGASDTQYF	TGCGCCAGCAGCCAAGCTAGCGGGGGGGCCTCAGATACGCAGTATTTT
-	TRBJ2-1	TRBV9	-	CASSSSQNDEQFF	TGTGCCAGCAGCTCGAGCCAGAACGATGAGCAGTTCTTC
-	TRBJ1-1	TRBV27	-	CASLSRGDEAFF	TGTGCCAGCCTCTCTCGTGGGGATGAAGCTTTCTTT
-	TRBJ2-2	TRBV27	TRBD1	CASSLISGQGNTGELFF	TGTGCCAGCAGTTTAATATCGGGACAGGGGAACACCGGGGAGCTGTTTTTT
-	TRBJ1-6	TRBV2	TRBD1	CASSAGTANSPLHF	TGTGCCAGCAGTGCCGGGACAGCTAATTCACCCCTCCACTTT
once	TRBJ2-1	TRBV9	-	CASSPRTGSTLGLAGIDEQFF	TGTGCCAGCAGCCCGCGGACAGGGAGTACGTTAGGGCTAGCGGGAATCGATGAGCAGTTCTTC
-	TRBJ1-2	TRBV29-1	-	CSVERGLANYGYTF	TGCAGCGTTGAGCGGGGATTAGCTAACTATGGCTACACCTTC
-	TRBJ2-7	TRBV7-9	-	CASSREGYEQYF	TGTGCCAGCAGCCGCGAAGGGTACGAGCAGTACTTC
few	TRBJ1-1	TRBV2	-	CASSDGGGFSTEAFF	TGTGCCAGCAGTGATGGGGGCGGGTTCTCCACTGAAGCTTTCTTT
-	TRBJ2-5	TRBV23-1	-	CASTQDSQETQYF	TGCGCCAGCACCCAGGACAGCCAAGAGACCCAGTACTTC
-	TRBJ2-7	TRBV9	-	CASSVGPGAPYEQYF	TGTGCCAGCAGCGTAGGACCGGGAGCCCCCTACGAGCAGTACTTC
-	TRBJ2-3	TRBV4-3	TRBD2	CASSQGLAALSDTQYF	TGCGCCAGCAGCCAAGGACTAGCTGCCCTTTCGGATACGCAGTATTTT
-	TRBJ1-1	TRBV5-5	-	CASSPAETGPMNTEAFF	TGTGCCAGCAGCCCCGCCGAGACAGGACCCATGAACACTGAAGCTTTCTTT
-	TRBJ2-3	TRBV6-4	-	CASSDSTTTSTDTQYF	TGTGCCAGCAGTGACTCAACAACAACTAGCACAGATACGCAGTATTTT
-	TRBJ1-5	TRBV5-1	-	CASSLAGRSPQHF	TGCGCCAGCAGCTTGGCCGGGAGGTCGCCCCAGCATTTT
-	TRBJ1-2	TRBV2	-	CASRSGPNYGYTF	TGTGCCAGCAGATCAGGGCCCAACTATGGCTACACCTTC
once	TRBJ2-1	TRBV14	TRBD2	CASSPNGLAEYNEQFF	TGTGCCAGCAGCCCGAACGGTCTAGCGGAGTACAATGAGCAGTTCTTC
-	TRBJ1-5	TRBV19	-	CASQGSGSNQPQHF	TGTGCCAGTCAGGGGTCGGGGAGCAATCAGCCCCAGCATTTT
-	TRBJ2-7	TRBV20-1	-	CSASSAGEQYF	TGCAGTGCTAGTTCCGCGGGCGAGCAGTACTTC
-	TRBJ2-1	TRBV10-3	TRBD2	CAISPGTSGSYNEQFF	TGTGCCATCAGCCCGGGGACTAGCGGCTCCTACAATGAGCAGTTCTTC